The sequence of this T cell receptor beta chain was determined in a study of cytomegalovirus exposure and HLA in healthy donors. Study results and limitations: The study assumed roughly uniform donor sequencing depth for presence/absence analyses.

Primers for the PCR totalled 60 Vbeta and 13 Jbeta. TCRdb keeps only in-frame clones here, not all; method: immunoSEQ multiplex PCR. The data show over 200,000 clones, with about 80% seen just once and approximately 0.62% held by the top ten. To note about this clone: Its antigen is unidentified.

Sequences were obtained from PBMCs. This receptor was identified in a woman aged 40 to 50 in good health and CMV-seronegative.

The CDR3: CATAGYRESPEAFF. Written as DNA, the CDR3 is TGTGCCACCGCCGGATACAGGGAAAGTCCTGAAGCTTTCTTT. The chain joins TRBV19 to TRBJ1-1, with D perhaps matching TRBD1 (6 bases). Trimming shortened V by 10 bases and J by 6 bases, and 21 bases separated the two germline ends. The germline CDR1 and CDR2 sequences are LNHDA and SQIVND (reference sequence). The CDR3 has 14 residues.